This T cell receptor (beta chain) derives from a study of shared clonotypes between healthy human individuals. Study information: For every donor, three CD4 naive, three CD4 memory, two CD8 naive and one CD8 memory plates were used.

Profiled with immunoSEQ multiplex PCR; TCRdb holds only in-frame clones, not every one. This table has approximately 1,500,000 clones, about 96% appearing once. Study-level points and caveats: A few donors had around 5% of their naive CD4 clonotypes in common. Naive subsets generally exceeded memory subsets in estimated richness.

A word on this clone: Antigen unknown.

Splitting the CD4+ cells yielded a CD45RA+ naive subset and a CD45RA-negative memory subset. The CDR3 contains 15 residues. Germline CDR1 is GTSNPN and CDR2 is SVGIG (reference sequence). V lost 2 bases to trimming and J lost 1 base; unmatched junction nucleotides: 5. The V gene is TRBV30, the J gene TRBJ2-7, with 10 bases fitting TRBD2. Input material: naive CD4+ T cells sorted from blood. As to subset: CD45RA+ positively selected. This TCR came from a man younger than 40 in good health. CDR3 nucleotide sequence: TGTGCCTGGAGTCCGGGACTAGCGAAGTCCTACGAGCAGTACTTC. This encodes CAWSPGLAKSYEQYF. Using reference TRBV30 and TRBJ2-7 for the parts outside the CDR3, the full variable domain is SQTIHQWPATLVQPVGSPLSLECTVEGTSNPNLYWYRQAAGRGLQLLFYSVGIGQISSEVPQNLSASRPQDRQFILSSKKLLLSDSGFYLCAWSPGLAKSYEQYFGPGTRLTVT.